Shown below are 6 T cell receptor beta chains from a single sample sequenced in a study of blood T cell repertoires in COVID-19. Data came from immunoSEQ multiplex PCR; TCRdb stores just in-frame clones and leaves some out. The data hold approximately 170,000 clones, with less than 85% observed a single time. Sequenced: PBMCs or T cells enriched from blood (not recorded which). These receptor sequences come from a woman in her 30s who had recovered from COVID-19.

The genes are TRBV3-1 (or the pseudogene TRBV3-2) and TRBJ1-6, with 9 bases lining up with TRBD1. The CDR3 is 15 residues long. From germline, CDR1 is LGHDT and CDR2 YNNKEL (reference sequence). J lost 7 bases, V lost 4 bases, and 5 bases had no gene match. The chain's CDR3 is CASSPMDRGNSPLHF. The CDR3 DNA reads as TGTGCCAGCAGCCCCATGGACAGGGGCAATTCACCCCTCCACTTT.

The chain links TRBV5-8 to TRBJ1-4; no clear D. The germline V gene encodes CDR1 SGHTS and CDR2 YDEGEE. CDR3 length: 14 residues. Trimming left V 3 bases short and J 4 bases short, with 10 bases between. CDR3 in DNA: TGTGCCAGCAGCTCGAGACACCTTAATGAAAAACTGTTTTTT. Its protein product is CASSSRHLNEKLFF.

CDR3 bases: TGCGCCAGCAGCCAGCAGGGTATCCCTGAAGCTTTCTTT. Its protein product is CASSQQGIPEAFF. The rearrangement joins TRBV4-1 to TRBJ1-1; TRBD1 might be the D (5 bases). CDR1 and CDR2 (germline): MGHRA, YSYEKL. V lost 3 bases, J lost 6 bases, and 11 bases lay in between. This CDR3 comprises 13 residues.

The CDR3 spells CASSLDRGPYQPQHF. The DNA of the CDR3 is TGTGCCAGCAGCTTAGACAGGGGGCCTTATCAGCCCCAGCATTTT. J is TRBJ1-5 and V is TRBV7-2, with 9 positions matching TRBD1. This CDR3 is 15 amino acids long. Germline V CDR1 and CDR2: SGHTA, FQGNSA. The ends lost 1 base at V and 5 bases at J; junction bases unmatched: 3.

This clone was seen a single time. The chain uses TRBV28 and TRBJ1-2; 8 bases are shared with TRBD1. This CDR3 contains 14 residues. Germline V gene lookup returns CDR1 MDHEN and CDR2 SYDVKM. Trimming cost V 2 bases and J 5 bases; bases outside gene matches: 4. The CDR3: CASSLTGGGYGYTF. In DNA, the CDR3 is TGTGCCAGCAGTTTAACAGGGGGTGGATATGGCTACACCTTC.

This sequence joins TRBV14 and TRBJ1-6; D is ambiguous. Trimming left V 3 bases short and J 0 bases short, with 15 bases between. From germline, CDR1 is SGHDN and CDR2 FVKESK. This CDR3 is 18 amino acids long. CDR3 loop: CASSHRPEASSYNSPLHF. CDR3 sequence (DNA): TGTGCCAGCAGCCACCGTCCGGAGGCGAGCTCCTATAATTCACCCCTCCACTTT.